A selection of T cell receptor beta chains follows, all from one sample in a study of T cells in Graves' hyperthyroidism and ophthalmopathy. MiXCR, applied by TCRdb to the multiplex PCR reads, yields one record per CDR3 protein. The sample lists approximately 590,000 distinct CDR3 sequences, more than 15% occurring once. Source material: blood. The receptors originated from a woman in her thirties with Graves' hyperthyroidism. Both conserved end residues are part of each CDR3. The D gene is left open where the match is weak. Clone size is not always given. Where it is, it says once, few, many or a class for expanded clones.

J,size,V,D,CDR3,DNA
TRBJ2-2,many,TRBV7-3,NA,CASSLRTTGELFF,TGTGCCAGCAGCTTAAGGACAACCGGGGAGCTGTTTTTT
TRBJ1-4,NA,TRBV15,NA,CATSRDIGIREKLFF,TGTGCCACCAGCAGAGATATCGGGATTCGTGAAAAACTGTTTTTT
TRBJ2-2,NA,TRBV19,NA,CASNSWALTGELFF,TGTGCCAGTAATTCGTGGGCACTCACCGGGGAGCTGTTTTTT
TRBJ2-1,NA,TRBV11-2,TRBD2,CASSLDLLAGTNNEQFF,TGTGCCAGCAGCTTAGATCTACTAGCGGGCACCAACAATGAGCAGTTCTTC
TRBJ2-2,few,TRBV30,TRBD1,CAWSGTGGGELFF,TGTGCCTGGAGTGGGACAGGGGGCGGGGAGCTGTTTTTT
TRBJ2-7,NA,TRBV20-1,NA,CSARESSFYEQYF,TGCAGTGCTAGAGAGTCGAGTTTCTACGAGCAGTACTTC
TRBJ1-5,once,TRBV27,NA,CASSSGTNQPQHF,TGTGCCAGCAGTTCAGGGACCAATCAGCCCCAGCATTTT
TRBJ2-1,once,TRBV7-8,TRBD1,CASSLAGSGGNEQFF,TGTGCCAGCAGCTTAGCCGGGTCAGGGGGCAATGAGCAGTTCTTC
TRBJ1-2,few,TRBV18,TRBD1,CASSPETGRSGYTF,TGTGCCAGCTCACCAGAGACAGGGCGAAGCGGCTACACCTTC
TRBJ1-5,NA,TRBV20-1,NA,CSAIPGPQGGQPQHF,TGCAGTGCTATACCCGGACCCCAAGGCGGGCAGCCCCAGCATTTT
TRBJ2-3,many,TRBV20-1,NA,CSAREGAADTQYF,TGCAGTGCTAGAGAGGGGGCGGCAGATACGCAGTATTTT
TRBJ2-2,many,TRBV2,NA,CASSSMTGSNTGELFF,TGTGCCAGCAGTTCTATGACTGGATCGAACACCGGGGAGCTGTTTTTT
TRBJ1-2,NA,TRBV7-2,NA,CASSTPGGYTF,TGTGCCAGCAGTACTCCCGGGGGCTACACCTTC
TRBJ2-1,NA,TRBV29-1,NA,CSVPTSFYNEQFF,TGCAGCGTCCCTACTAGCTTCTACAATGAGCAGTTCTTC
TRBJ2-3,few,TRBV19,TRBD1,CASRPRDRITDTQYF,TGTGCCAGCCGCCCGAGGGACAGGATCACAGATACGCAGTATTTT
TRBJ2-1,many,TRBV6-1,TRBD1,CASSYLGQGSYNEQFF,TGTGCCAGCAGTTATCTGGGACAGGGATCTTACAATGAGCAGTTCTTC
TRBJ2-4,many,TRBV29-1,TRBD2,CSVVAGRNIQYF,TGCAGCGTTGTAGCGGGACGAAACATTCAGTACTTC
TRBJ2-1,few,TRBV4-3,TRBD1,CASSQDLGTGVYNEQFF,TGCGCCAGCAGCCAAGATCTAGGGACAGGGGTGTACAATGAGCAGTTCTTC
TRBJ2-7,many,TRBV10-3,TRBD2,CAISGVAGGSEQYF,TGTGCCATCAGTGGGGTAGCGGGCGGTTCCGAGCAGTACTTC
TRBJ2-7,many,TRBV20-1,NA,CSAHGPGYEQYF,TGCAGTGCCCATGGACCCGGCTACGAGCAGTACTTC
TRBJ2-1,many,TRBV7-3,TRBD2,CASSLLTSGRGSSYNEQFF,TGTGCCAGCAGCCTCCTGACTAGCGGGAGGGGTAGCTCCTACAATGAGCAGTTCTTC
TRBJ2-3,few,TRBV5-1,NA,CASSLAEGPPRGTQYF,TGCGCCAGCAGCTTGGCCGAGGGGCCACCCCGGGGTACGCAGTATTTT
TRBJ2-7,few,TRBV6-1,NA,CASRPGLHYEQYF,TGTGCCAGCAGACCGGGACTCCACTACGAGCAGTACTTC
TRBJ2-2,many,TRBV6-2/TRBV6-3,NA,CASSYSQVSGELFF,TGTGCCAGCAGTTACTCCCAGGTGTCAGGGGAGCTGTTTTTT
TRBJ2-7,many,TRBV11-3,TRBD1,CASSLRDRPYEQYF,TGTGCCAGCAGCCTCCGGGACAGGCCCTACGAGCAGTACTTC
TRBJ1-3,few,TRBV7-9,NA,CASIPISSGNTIYF,TGTGCCAGCATCCCAATCAGCTCTGGAAACACCATATATTTT
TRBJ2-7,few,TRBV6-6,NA,CASSYSRMVAISYEQYF,TGTGCCAGCAGTTACTCACGGATGGTAGCGATTTCCTACGAGCAGTACTTC
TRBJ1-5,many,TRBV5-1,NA,CASSLDSVNQPQHF,TGCGCCAGCAGCTTGGATAGTGTCAATCAGCCCCAGCATTTT
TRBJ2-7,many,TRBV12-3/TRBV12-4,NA,CASSFWPSPNYEQYF,TGTGCCAGCAGTTTTTGGCCTAGCCCGAACTACGAGCAGTACTTC
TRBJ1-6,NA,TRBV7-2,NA,CASSSRVVPNSPLHF,TGTGCCAGCAGCTCCAGGGTTGTCCCTAATTCACCCCTCCACTTT
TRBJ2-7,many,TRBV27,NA,CASSPIDSSYEQYF,TGTGCCAGCAGTCCTATCGACAGCTCCTACGAGCAGTACTTC
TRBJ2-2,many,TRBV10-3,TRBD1,CAISDIGQGDTGELFF,TGTGCCATCAGTGACATAGGACAGGGGGATACCGGGGAGCTGTTTTTT
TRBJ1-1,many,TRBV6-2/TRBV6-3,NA,CASRGHQNTEAFF,TGTGCCAGCAGGGGACACCAGAACACTGAAGCTTTCTTT
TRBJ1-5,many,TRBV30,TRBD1,CAWTPDRGSNQPQHF,TGTGCCTGGACCCCGGACAGGGGTAGCAATCAGCCCCAGCATTTT